This passage covers 17 T cell receptor beta chains from one sample sequenced in a study of T cell responses to AZD1222 COVID-19 vaccine. Clones were read by immunoSEQ multiplex PCR, and TCRdb kept only the in-frame ones, dropping some. The data hold roughly 90,000 clones, with 75% to 90% observed a single time. The sequences come from peripheral blood, collected 28 days after the second AZD1222 dose. The receptors were gathered from an adult who received the AZD1222 COVID-19 vaccine.

V usage is TRBV29-1 and J usage is TRBJ1-2; D is perhaps TRBD1 (6 bases). The CDR3 covers 16 residues. The germline V gene encodes CDR1 SQVTM and CDR2 ANQGSEA. V was shortened by 0 bases and J by 2 bases, with 16 bases between the two germline ends. For the CDR3, the DNA is TGCAGCGTTGAAGATGCGTGGTCGGGGGGCAACTATGGCTACACCTTC. Translation gives CSVEDAWSGGNYGYTF.

The chain joins TRBV5-1 to TRBJ2-5; 8 nucleotides align to TRBD1. CDR3 length: 13 amino acids. Trimming removed 6 bases from V and 5 bases from J; junction bases left unmatched: 6. CDR1 is SGHRS, CDR2 YFSETQ, per germline. The chain's CDR3 is CASNTGGGETQYF. The DNA for the CDR3 is TGCGCCAGCAATACAGGGGGTGGTGAGACCCAGTACTTC.

V is TRBV25-1 and J is TRBJ1-5; D is undetermined. Deletions cut 3 bases from V and 0 bases from J, with 12 bases between. From germline, CDR1 is MGHDK and CDR2 SYGVNS. The CDR3 extends over 16 amino acids. CDR3 DNA sequence: TGTGCCAGCAGTGATGGTAGGGCTTATAGCAATCAGCCCCAGCATTTT. Encoded protein: CASSDGRAYSNQPQHF.

The chain uses TRBV7-9 and TRBJ2-7, with D unclear. Deletions cut 1 base from V and 1 base from J, with 8 bases between. Germline assignment: CDR1 SEHNR and CDR2 FQNEAQ (reference sequence). This CDR3 contains 14 residues. Written as DNA, the CDR3 is TGTGCCAGCAGCTTAGTAGGCCGGTCCTACGAGCAGTACTTC. Translated, it gives CASSLVGRSYEQYF. Complete variable domain (other parts from reference TRBV7-9 and TRBJ2-7): DTGVSQNPRHKITKRGQNVTFRCDPISEHNRLYWYRQTLGQGPEFLTYFQNEAQLEKSRLLSDRFSAERPKGSFSTLEIQRTEQGDSAMYLCASSLVGRSYEQYFGPGTRLTVT.

This clone was counted a single time. This sequence joins TRBV2 and TRBJ1-4; D might be TRBD1 (6 bases). This CDR3 is 15 amino acids long. In germline, CDR1 is SNHLY, CDR2 FYNNEI. The V gene lost 8 bases and the J gene lost 2 bases, with 15 bases spanning the gap. The CDR3 bases are TGTGCCAGCGCGGGGAGGAGGGGGACTAATGAAAAACTGTTTTTT. Its translation is CASAGRRGTNEKLFF.

V is TRBV11-3 and J is TRBJ1-1, with D hard to call. V was pared by 5 bases and J by 3 bases, with 10 bases between. Germline CDR1 and CDR2: SGHNT and YENEEA. This CDR3 contains 13 residues. DNA for the CDR3: TGTGCCAGCAGCAGGGCTCCATACACTGAAGCTTTCTTT. Translated: CASSRAPYTEAFF.

The J gene is TRBJ1-4, the V gene TRBV5-1, with 7 positions matching TRBD1. Germline CDR1 SGHRS, CDR2 YFSETQ. The CDR3 extends over 14 amino acids. V shed 2 bases and J 8 bases; nucleotides not matched to a gene: 6. CDR3 in amino acids: CASSFTQGDEKLFF. CDR3 DNA: TGCGCCAGCAGCTTCACCCAGGGGGACGAAAAACTGTTTTTT.

CDR3 DNA: TGTGCCAGCAGCCAAGATATCCATGCGGCCCAGTACTTC. Its translation is CASSQDIHAAQYF. The rearrangement joins TRBV14 to TRBJ2-5; D is undetermined. Trimming took off 0 bases at V and 9 bases at J, with 11 bases between the two ends. Germline assignment: CDR1 SGHDN and CDR2 FVKESK. The CDR3 has 13 amino acids. The variable domain in full, completed from reference TRBV14 and TRBJ2-5, reads EAGVTQFPSHSVIEKGQTVTLRCDPISGHDNLYWYRRVMGKEIKFLLHFVKESKQDESGMPNNRFLAERTGGTYSTLKVQPAELEDSGVYFCASSQDIHAAQYFGPGTRLLVL.

This clone was detected only once. CDR3 DNA: TGTGCCAGCAGCAAAGAAGTCCCTAGCGGGAGCCTCCACTCGGGGTCCTACGAGCAGTACTTC. It is translated as CASSKEVPSGSLHSGSYEQYF. The chain uses TRBV21-1 and TRBJ2-7; the D call in the table, TRBD2, was not verified against the DNA. TRBV21-1 is classified as a pseudogene. The CDR3 length is 21 residues.

This clone was seen a handful of times. The CDR3 nucleotides are TGTGCCAGCAGCTTGGAACGGGAGTACGAGCAGTACTTC. It translates to CASSLEREYEQYF. The rearrangement links TRBV5-4 to TRBJ2-7; perhaps TRBD2 as D (6 bases). V gave up 0 bases and J gave up 4 bases, with 8 bases separating them. Germline lookup yields CDR1 SGHNT and CDR2 YYREEE (reference sequence). The CDR3 is 13 amino acids. The full variable domain, with the rest looked up from reference TRBV5-4 and TRBJ2-7, is ETGVTQSPTHLIKTRGQQVTLRCSSQSGHNTVSWYQQALGQGPQFIFQYYREEENGRGNFPPRFSGLQFPNYSSELNVNALELDDSALYLCASSLEREYEQYFGPGTRLTVT.

The CDR3 DNA reads as TGTGCCAGCAGGGGACTAGCGGGGCGTAGGGAGCAGTTCTTC. The encoded protein is CASRGLAGRREQFF. V and J are TRBV6-5 and TRBJ2-1; 13 nucleotides align to TRBD2. The V gene's germline CDR1 is MNHEY and CDR2 SVGAGI. The CDR3 runs to 14 residues. V shed 6 bases, J shed 10 bases, and the junction held 6 bases outside the gene matches.

The J gene is TRBJ2-3, the V gene TRBV4-2; 11 nucleotides agree with TRBD2. This CDR3 region has 17 residues. The V segment lost 0 bases and the J segment 2 bases; nucleotides outside the gene matches: 4. Germline lookup yields CDR1 LGHNA and CDR2 YNFKEQ. The chain's CDR3 is CASSQDGTSGNTDTQYF. CDR3 in DNA: TGTGCCAGCAGCCAAGATGGGACTAGCGGTAACACAGATACGCAGTATTTT.

In its sample, this clone was seen once. The gene calls are TRBV7-9 and TRBJ1-2, with TRBD1 matching over 8 bases. J lost 6 bases, V lost 10 bases, and 13 bases had no gene match. Germline V gene data show CDR1 as SEHNR and CDR2 as FQNEAQ (reference sequence). The CDR3 has 14 residues. This chain's CDR3 is CATEDRAGIDGYTF. CDR3 DNA: TGTGCCACTGAGGACAGGGCCGGAATAGATGGCTACACCTTC. The full variable domain, its missing parts supplied by reference TRBV7-9 and TRBJ1-2, is DTGVSQNPRHKITKRGQNVTFRCDPISEHNRLYWYRQTLGQGPEFLTYFQNEAQLEKSRLLSDRFSAERPKGSFSTLEIQRTEQGDSAMYLCATEDRAGIDGYTFGSGTRLTVV.

The sample holds a few counts of this clone. The chain joins TRBV14 to TRBJ1-3, with 7 nucleotides matching TRBD1. There are 18 residues in the CDR3. CDR1 and CDR2 (germline): SGHDN, FVKESK. V dropped 4 bases and J dropped 0; count of bases not matched to a gene: 12. CDR3 bases: TGTGCCAGCAGCCCCACAAGGGACAGCTTTTTCTCTGGAAACACCATATATTTT. The encoded protein is CASSPTRDSFFSGNTIYF.

The chain is built from TRBV5-1 and TRBJ1-1; D not certain. The germline V gene encodes CDR1 SGHRS and CDR2 YFSETQ. V lost 0 bases and J 1 base, leaving 7 bases between the germline ends. CDR3 length equals 14 residues. The CDR3 DNA reads TGCGCCAGCAGCTTGGTTTCAGCGAACACTGAAGCTTTCTTT. It yields the protein CASSLVSANTEAFF.

This clone was seen only once. The chain combines TRBV6-1 with TRBJ2-1; D is uncertain. The germline gives CDR1 MNHNS, CDR2 SASEGT. Trimming pared 2 bases from V and 3 bases from J, leaving 5 bases between. The CDR3 is 13 amino acids. CDR3 DNA sequence: TGTGCCAGCAGTGAAAGGGACTACAATGAGCAGTTCTTC. Translation gives CASSERDYNEQFF.

CDR3 DNA sequence: TGTGCCAGCACCTACTCGAACACTGAAGCTTTCTTT. Its translation: CASTYSNTEAFF. The rearrangement uses TRBV2 and TRBJ1-1; D remains ambiguous. V lost 7 bases and J lost 1, with 7 bases in between. This CDR3 comprises 12 residues. The germline V gene has CDR1 SNHLY and CDR2 FYNNEI. The full variable domain, completed using reference TRBV2 and TRBJ1-1, is EPEVTQTPSHQVTQMGQEVILRCVPISNHLYFYWYRQILGQKVEFLVSFYNNEISEKSEIFDDQFSVERPDGSNFTLKIRSTKLEDSAMYFCASTYSNTEAFFGQGTRLTVV.